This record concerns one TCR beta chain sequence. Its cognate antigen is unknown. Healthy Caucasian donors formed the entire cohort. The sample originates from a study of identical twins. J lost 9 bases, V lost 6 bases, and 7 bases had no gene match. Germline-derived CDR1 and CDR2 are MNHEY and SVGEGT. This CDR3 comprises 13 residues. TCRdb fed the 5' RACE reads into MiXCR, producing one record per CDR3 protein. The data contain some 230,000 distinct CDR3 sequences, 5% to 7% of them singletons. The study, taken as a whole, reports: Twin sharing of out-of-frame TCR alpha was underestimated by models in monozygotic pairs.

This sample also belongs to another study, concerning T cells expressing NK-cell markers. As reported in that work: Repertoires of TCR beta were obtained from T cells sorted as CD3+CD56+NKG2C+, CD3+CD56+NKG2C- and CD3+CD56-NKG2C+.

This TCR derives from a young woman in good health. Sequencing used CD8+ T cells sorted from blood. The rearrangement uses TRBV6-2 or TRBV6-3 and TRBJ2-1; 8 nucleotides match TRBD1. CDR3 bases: TGTGCCAGCAGCCCCGGGACAGGTTTTGAGCAGTTCTTC. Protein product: CASSPGTGFEQFF.